A single sample gave rise to the 31 T cell receptor beta chains below, sequenced in a study of T cells in localized non-small cell lung cancer. Assay: immunoSEQ multiplex PCR; the TCRdb copy retains only in-frame clones and omits some. The top ten hold 34% of the sample, which has roughly 17,000 clones, around 83% seen once. The input for sequencing was peripheral blood, taken before any cancer treatment. The receptors derive from a male donor at least 60 years old with stage III lung adenocarcinoma.

The table lists this clone with a count of one. The chain couples TRBV29-1 to TRBJ1-5; D is possibly TRBD1 (5 bases). This CDR3 is 12 amino acids long. V shed 4 bases and J shed 4 bases, with 8 bases lying between them. Germline V gene lookup returns CDR1 SQVTM and CDR2 ANQGSEA. Written as DNA, the CDR3 is TGCAGCGTTGCGACAGCTAATCAGCCCCAGCATTTT. Translated: CSVATANQPQHF.

The rearrangement uses TRBV6-6 and TRBJ1-2; D ambiguous. V was trimmed by 2 bases and J by 4 bases, leaving 11 bases between them. Germline V gene sequence: CDR1 MNHNY, CDR2 SVGAGI (reference sequence). The CDR3 is 14 amino acids. The CDR3 is CASSYGQDLYGYTF. The CDR3 DNA follows: TGTGCCAGCAGTTACGGCCAGGACCTCTATGGCTACACCTTC.

V and J are TRBV7-3 and TRBJ2-5; 8 nucleotides agree with TRBD2. The CDR3 loop spans 15 amino acids. Germline CDR1 and CDR2: SGHTA and FQGTGA. With 5 bases clipped from V and 1 base from J, the junction kept 6 bases outside the gene matches. The CDR3 region has the DNA TGTGCCAGCAGCCGAGACGGGGGGGTCCAAGAGACCCAGTACTTC. Translation gives CASSRDGGVQETQYF.

The rearrangement links TRBV5-1 to TRBJ1-2; 11 bases agree with TRBD1. Unmatched junction bases numbered 7, after V lost 4 bases and J lost 8 bases. Per germline, CDR1 SGHRS and CDR2 YFSETQ. This CDR3 comprises 14 residues. The CDR3 coding sequence is TGCGCCAGCAGCCCAGGGGACAGGGGGTTCGGCTACACCTTC. It specifies CASSPGDRGFGYTF.

This clone turned up a few times. The identical CDR3 is also encoded by other nucleotide sequences in the sample. The chain joins TRBV6-4 to TRBJ2-3; 11 nucleotides align to TRBD2. Germline values: CDR1 MRHNA, CDR2 SNTAGT. V dropped 0 bases and J dropped 6; count of bases not matched to a gene: 2. CDR3 size: 15 residues. CDR3 bases: TGTGCCAGCAGTGACTCTAGCGGGGGGGCCGATACGCAGTATTTT. Encoded protein: CASSDSSGGADTQYF.

The rearrangement links TRBV7-9 to TRBJ2-1; 9 bases match TRBD2. The ends lost 6 bases at V and 4 bases at J; junction bases unmatched: 10. The germline gives CDR1 SEHNR, CDR2 FQNEAQ (reference sequence). The CDR3 has 16 amino acids. The DNA of the CDR3 is TGTGCCAGCAGTGTGTGGGGCCTAGCGGGATACAATGAGCAGTTCTTC. Its protein product is CASSVWGLAGYNEQFF.

The chain links TRBV5-1 to TRBJ1-1; no firm D call. Trimming pared 0 bases from V and 3 bases from J, leaving 3 bases between. Germline values: CDR1 SGHRS, CDR2 YFSETQ. The CDR3 is 12 amino acids. In DNA form, the CDR3 reads TGCGCCAGCAGCTTGGATCACACTGAAGCTTTCTTT. Its protein product is CASSLDHTEAFF.

The CDR3 reads CASADGLSYGYTF. The CDR3 nucleotides read TGCGCCAGTGCGGACGGACTGTCTTATGGCTACACCTTC. V and J are TRBV5-1 and TRBJ1-2; D unresolved. The CDR3 contains 13 residues. Deletions cut 8 bases from V and 5 bases from J, with 16 bases between. Per germline, CDR1 SGHRS and CDR2 YFSETQ. The full variable domain, its missing parts supplied by reference TRBV5-1 and TRBJ1-2, is KAGVTQTPRYLIKTRGQQVTLSCSPISGHRSVSWYQQTPGQGLQFLFEYFSETQRNKGNFPGRFSGRQFSNSRSEMNVSTLELGDSALYLCASADGLSYGYTFGSGTRLTVV.

The rearrangement links TRBV2 to TRBJ1-1; no reliable D call. Looked up from germline, CDR1 is SNHLY and CDR2 is FYNNEI. V lost 1 base, J lost 1 base, and 10 bases lay in between. CDR3 length: 15 amino acids. Here the CDR3 reads CASSEGISRNTEAFF. The CDR3 DNA follows: TGTGCCAGCAGTGAAGGGATCTCACGGAACACTGAAGCTTTCTTT.

The chain couples TRBV6-1 to TRBJ1-1; D perhaps matches TRBD1 (6 bases). CDR1 and CDR2 from the germline V gene are MNHNS and SASEGT. V lost 6 bases and J 5 bases, leaving 16 bases between the germline ends. This CDR3 spans 14 amino acids. CDR3 protein: CASRDRTVWTEAFF. CDR3 nucleotide sequence: TGTGCCAGCAGAGACCGGACAGTATGGACTGAAGCTTTCTTT.

This sequence joins TRBV6-1 and TRBJ2-7, with unresolved D. V lost 7 bases and J lost 3, with 7 bases in between. This CDR3 has 11 amino acids. Germline CDR1 and CDR2: MNHNS and SASEGT. The CDR3 region is CASINIYEQYF. CDR3 DNA sequence: TGTGCCAGCATCAACATCTACGAGCAGTACTTC.

This rearrangement joins TRBV5-6 to TRBJ2-6, with D possibly TRBD1 on 6 matching bases. V lost 4 bases and J lost 0, with 8 bases in between. Germline V gene lookup returns CDR1 SGHDT and CDR2 YYEEEE. The CDR3 is made up of 15 amino acids. For the CDR3, the DNA is TGTGCCAGCAGCCCAGGGGCCTCTGGGGCCAACGTCCTGACTTTC. It is translated as CASSPGASGANVLTF.

V gene TRBV6-6 combines with J gene TRBJ2-1; no clear D gene. V was clipped by 5 bases and J by 9 bases, with 8 bases between them. Germline V gene lookup returns CDR1 MNHNY and CDR2 SVGAGI (reference sequence). The CDR3 runs to 11 residues. CDR3 nucleotide sequence: TGTGCCAGCAGTACTATGGCTGAGCAGTTCTTC. Translating it yields CASSTMAEQFF.

The chain employs TRBV10-3 and TRBJ1-5; 8 bases fit TRBD1. The length of the CDR3 is 15 residues. The V gene's germline CDR1 is ENHRY and CDR2 SYGVKD. V trimming: 2 bases; J trimming: 5 bases; junction bases outside the gene matches: 5. CDR3 sequence reads: CAISEREDRDQPQHF. The DNA of the CDR3 is TGTGCCATCAGTGAGAGGGAGGACAGGGATCAGCCCCAGCATTTT.

The rearrangement joins TRBV28 to TRBJ1-2, with D maybe TRBD1 (5 bases). Trimming pared 6 bases from V and 2 bases from J, leaving 13 bases between. The CDR3 is made up of 14 amino acids. Germline CDR1 reads MDHEN; CDR2 reads SYDVKM. CDR3 bases: TGTGCCAGCAGCCCCGGGGGGGGAAACTATGGCTACACCTTC. It specifies CASSPGGGNYGYTF.

This rearrangement joins TRBV7-9 to TRBJ2-1; D gene ambiguous. The CDR3 consists of 14 residues. CDR1 SEHNR and CDR2 FQNEAQ come from the germline V gene (reference sequence). Trimming removed 1 base at V and 9 bases at J, with 13 bases between. CDR3 protein: CASSLGLDVAEQFF. In DNA, the CDR3 is TGTGCCAGCAGCTTAGGTCTAGATGTGGCTGAGCAGTTCTTC.

V is TRBV19 and J is TRBJ2-3; 7 bases are shared with TRBD1. V shed 6 bases, J shed 2 bases, and the junction held 2 bases outside the gene matches. Germline CDR1 is LNHDA and CDR2 is SQIVND (reference sequence). This CDR3 comprises 13 residues. The DNA of the CDR3 is TGTGCCAGTAGGGGACAGAACACAGATACGCAGTATTTT. Translation gives CASRGQNTDTQYF. Filled out from reference TRBV19 and TRBJ2-3, the complete variable domain reads DGGITQSPKYLFRKEGQNVTLSCEQNLNHDAMYWYRQDPGQGLRLIYYSQIVNDFQKGDIAEGYSVSREKKESFPLTVTSAQKNPTAFYLCASRGQNTDTQYFGPGTRLTVL.

This clone was seen just once. V gene TRBV5-8 combines with J gene TRBJ2-2, with a tentative D call TRBD2 (6 bases). Germline CDR1 and CDR2: SGHTS and YDEGEE. CDR3 length: 16 amino acids. V was clipped by 5 bases and J by 3 bases, with 17 bases between them. CDR3 coding DNA: TGTGCCAGCAGGGTTGGGGGGACCGCAGACACCGGGGAGCTGTTTTTT. It yields the protein CASRVGGTADTGELFF.

This chain links TRBV4-2 with TRBJ1-2; possibly TRBD1 for D (6 bases). Trimming removed 5 bases at V and 6 bases at J, with 16 bases between. The CDR3 is made up of 14 amino acids. CDR1 is LGHNA and CDR2 is YNFKEQ in the germline V gene. The CDR3, as DNA: TGTGCCAGCAGCTCCCTACAGGGACCCGATGGCTACACCTTC. It is translated as CASSSLQGPDGYTF.

The chain joins TRBV29-1 to TRBJ2-3; D gene uncertain. Trimming stripped 0 bases from V and 7 bases from J, with 8 bases between. This CDR3 contains 12 residues. From germline, CDR1 is SQVTM and CDR2 ANQGSEA. The DNA of the CDR3 is TGCAGCGTTGAAGAATCAGGAAATACGCAGTATTTT. Protein sequence: CSVEESGNTQYF.

This chain connects TRBV6-5 to TRBJ1-5; 7 bases agree with TRBD1. Germline CDR1 is MNHEY and CDR2 is SVGAGI. The CDR3 has 15 amino acids. J gave up 6 bases and V 8 bases, and 13 bases lay outside the gene matches. CDR3 in amino acids: CASEPGGGGGQPQHF. The CDR3 DNA reads TGTGCCAGCGAACCCGGGGGAGGGGGCGGTCAGCCCCAGCATTTT.

The rearrangement uses TRBV9 and TRBJ2-1; 8 positions agree with TRBD2. V was pared by 4 bases and J by 3 bases, with 6 bases of the junction left unmatched. This CDR3 has 15 amino acids. CDR1 and CDR2 from the germline V gene are SGDLS and YYNGEE. CDR3 nucleotide sequence: TGTGCCAGCAGCCGTAGCGGGGTTCTCTACAATGAGCAGTTCTTC. Translating gives CASSRSGVLYNEQFF.

The V call is TRBV5-1, the J call TRBJ2-7; 13 bases line up with TRBD2. The germline V gene encodes CDR1 SGHRS and CDR2 YFSETQ. V was clipped by 3 bases and J by 5 bases; unmatched bases: 8. The CDR3 is 16 amino acids. In DNA, the CDR3 is TGCGCCAGCAGCTCCACTAGCGGGGGGGCCAGGAACGAGCAGTACTTC. Translated: CASSSTSGGARNEQYF.

This rearrangement joins TRBV5-1 to TRBJ1-1; the D gene is possibly TRBD1 (5 bases). The CDR3 totals 12 residues. Per germline, CDR1 SGHRS and CDR2 YFSETQ. V was cut by 5 bases and J by 7 bases, with 12 bases left in between. The CDR3 sequence: CASRPDSFEAFF. The CDR3 DNA follows: TGCGCCAGCAGGCCCGACAGTTTTGAAGCTTTCTTT.

The chain uses TRBV2 and TRBJ2-5; a possible D gene is TRBD1 (6 bases). Looked up from germline, CDR1 is SNHLY and CDR2 is FYNNEI. CDR3 size: 13 residues. Between the trimmed V and J ends, which lost 7 bases and 5 bases, there was a span of 14 bases. The CDR3 bases are TGTGCCAGCACCACAGGGAATTGGGAGACCCAGTACTTC. Its translation: CASTTGNWETQYF.

The chain joins TRBV19 to TRBJ1-2; perhaps TRBD1 as D (5 bases). CDR1 and CDR2 (germline): LNHDA, SQIVND (reference sequence). V lost 9 bases to trimming and J lost 5 bases, with 16 bases between them. CDR3 length equals 13 residues. In DNA form, the CDR3 reads TGTGCCAGCGCGGAACAGAGGGGTTATGGCTACACCTTC. Residues: CASAEQRGYGYTF.

This chain links TRBV11-2 with TRBJ1-1; D is ambiguous. V gave up 3 bases and J gave up 5 bases, with 16 bases separating them. The germline CDR1 and CDR2 sequences are SGHAT and FQNNGV. This CDR3 comprises 15 residues. The CDR3, as DNA: TGTGCCAGCAGCTTCGAATTGGGGTTTAGGACTGAAGCTTTCTTT. Protein product: CASSFELGFRTEAFF.

The rearrangement joins TRBV19 to TRBJ1-5, with 8 bases matching TRBD1. CDR1 is LNHDA and CDR2 is SQIVND in the germline V gene (reference sequence). The CDR3 contains 14 residues. V shed 5 bases, J shed 8 bases, and the junction held 8 bases outside the gene matches. This CDR3 reads CASSGDRGGEPQHF. The CDR3 region has the DNA TGTGCCAGTAGTGGAGACAGGGGAGGCGAGCCCCAGCATTTT.

The gene calls are TRBV19 and TRBJ1-1; 8 bases line up with TRBD1. CDR3 length equals 14 residues. Germline values: CDR1 LNHDA, CDR2 SQIVND (reference sequence). After removal of 6 bases from V and 5 bases from J, the junction contained 8 bases not matched to a gene. CDR3 protein: CASRPQGAPTEAFF. The DNA of the CDR3 is TGTGCCAGTAGACCTCAGGGGGCGCCAACTGAAGCTTTCTTT.

This clone was counted only a few times. J is TRBJ2-3 and V is TRBV5-4; possible D gene TRBD2, 6 bases. The CDR3 runs 15 residues. Trimming left V 2 bases short and J 0 bases short, with 10 bases between. Germline V gene data show CDR1 as SGHNT and CDR2 as YYREEE (reference sequence). CDR3 residues: CASSFAGSSTDTQYF. The CDR3 DNA is TGTGCCAGCAGCTTCGCGGGGTCTAGCACAGATACGCAGTATTTT. Full variable domain (rest looked up from reference TRBV5-4 and TRBJ2-3): ETGVTQSPTHLIKTRGQQVTLRCSSQSGHNTVSWYQQALGQGPQFIFQYYREEENGRGNFPPRFSGLQFPNYSSELNVNALELDDSALYLCASSFAGSSTDTQYFGPGTRLTVL.

The J gene is TRBJ1-1, the V gene TRBV29-1; a weak D match, TRBD1 (5 bases). Germline CDR1 and CDR2: SQVTM and ANQGSEA. This CDR3 has 14 residues. Trimming took 6 bases from V and 4 from J, leaving 18 bases between them. CDR3 sequence (DNA): TGCAGCGTGGGCTCAGGGCGGGGGGGCACTGAAGCTTTCTTT. It translates to CSVGSGRGGTEAFF.